This TCR beta chain was profiled in a study of blood T cell repertoires in COVID-19. On the study more broadly: T cells, B-cell-depleted T cells, or PBMCs supplied cDNA or gDNA.

Individuals aged roughly 18 to 95 years were recruited from approximately 24 US areas. The V end was cut by 3 bases, the J end by 5 bases, with 18 bases between. The CDR3 covers 15 residues. The V gene's germline CDR1 is SGHRS and CDR2 YFSETQ. In the authors' methods: From reference gene primer amplification, estimates of nucleated cell counts were derived. Libraries were prepared by immunoSEQ multiplex PCR; TCRdb keeps only in-frame clonotypes and omits some of them. V and J calls and clone size are those listed in that table; D and trimming were worked out from the DNA. The repertoire includes some 400,000 clones, about 89% of them detected once, and about 0.78% sits in the top ten.

The sample consisted of PBMCs or T cells enriched from blood (not recorded which). The rearrangement links TRBV5-1 to TRBJ2-7, with TRBD1 as a possible D gene (6 bases). This clonotype originated in a woman aged 35 to 49 who had been exposed to COVID-19. In DNA, the CDR3 is TGCGCCAGCAGCTCTTCAGGGGCGCCTAACAACGAGCAGTACTTC. Amino acid sequence: CASSSSGAPNNEQYF.